This T cell receptor beta chain was obtained from a study of identical twins. TCRdb independently ran MiXCR on the 5' RACE reads; one entry per CDR3 protein. Of about 790,000 distinct CDR3 sequences listed, around a sixth are singletons. This clonotype turned up a few times. The ends lost 1 base at V and 8 bases at J; junction bases unmatched: 4. Looked up from germline, CDR1 is DFQATT and CDR2 is SNEGSKA (reference sequence). The CDR3 has 13 amino acids. This sample was also put to use in a study of T cells expressing NK-cell markers.

The genes are TRBV20-1 and TRBJ1-4; TRBD1 aligns across 7 bases. Sequencing was carried out using PBMCs. This TCR derives from a woman younger than 35 in good health. CDR3 nucleotide sequence: TGCAGTGCTAGAGGACAGGGTGGCGAAAAACTGTTTTTT. Translation: CSARGQGGEKLFF.